A single TCR beta chain is shown here with its context. Its target is unknown. A clone one base away is much larger, so this may be a read error. This entry is derived from a study of T cell repertoires in aging, cancer and after chemotherapy. Study-level background: Millions of TCR reads were in the whole dataset. Study-wide points: Healthy donors lost TCR diversity with age mainly through richness, cancer patients through richness and evenness.

A mixed TRB-A/B primer pool amplified rearranged TRB by multiplex touch-down PCR. Each CDR3 protein is one row after TCRdb ran MiXCR on the multiplex PCR reads. This table holds over 10,000 distinct CDR3 sequences, approximately 22% found once. TCR beta rearrangements were amplified from peripheral blood genomic DNA. The TCR comes from a human donor in good health. Sequencing input: blood.

The CDR3 protein is CARSGGPFGELFF. In nucleotides, the CDR3 is TGTGCCAGAAGCGGGGGGCCCTTCGGGGAGCTGTTTTTT. V usage is TRBV5-4 and J usage is TRBJ2-2, with 9 positions matching TRBD2. Trimming at V came to 8 bases and at J to 7 bases, leaving 6 bases not matched to a gene. This CDR3 contains 13 residues. The V gene's germline CDR1 is SGHNT and CDR2 YYREEE (reference sequence).